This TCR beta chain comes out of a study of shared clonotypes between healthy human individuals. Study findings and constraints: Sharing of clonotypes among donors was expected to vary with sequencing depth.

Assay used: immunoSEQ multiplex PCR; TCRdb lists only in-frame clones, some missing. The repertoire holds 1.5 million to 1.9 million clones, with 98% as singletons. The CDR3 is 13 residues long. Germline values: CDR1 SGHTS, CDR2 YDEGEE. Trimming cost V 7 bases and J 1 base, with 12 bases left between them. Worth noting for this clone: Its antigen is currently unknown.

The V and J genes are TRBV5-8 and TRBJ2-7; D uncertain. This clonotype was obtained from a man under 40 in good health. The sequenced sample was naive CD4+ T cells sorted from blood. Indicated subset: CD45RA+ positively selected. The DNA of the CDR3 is TGTGCCAGCTCCCGGGTTAGGTCCTACGAGCAGTACTTC. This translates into CASSRVRSYEQYF.